The present TCR beta chain was sequenced within a study of TIL therapy for anti-PD-1-resistant metastatic lung cancer. Sequencing used immunoSEQ v3. Survey-level samples got approximately 1.8 million read pairs; deep-level samples got about 5-6 million. Sequenced by immunoSEQ multiplex PCR; TCRdb stores in-frame clones only, minus some. Found here are 50,000 or so clones, around three quarters of them singletons; the top ten hold 4% to 6%. Documented time point: pre-treatment sample, taken before nivolumab and TIL therapy. CDR1 and CDR2 from the germline V gene are MNHNS and SASEGT. V lost 5 bases and J 2 bases, leaving 15 bases between the germline ends. The CDR3 sequence is 15 residues long.

Sample: blood, taken at baseline. The rearrangement uses TRBV6-1 and TRBJ1-1; D unresolved. The sequence was obtained from a woman aged 30-79 years with non-small cell lung cancer. The CDR3 loop reads CASSQYDTDNTEAFF. CDR3 nucleotide sequence: TGTGCCAGCAGTCAATACGACACAGACAACACTGAAGCTTTCTTT.